These 29 T cell receptor beta chains were all obtained from the same sample, sequenced in a study of T cell clusters in autoimmune cytopenias. One tube held mixed TRB-A and TRB-B primer pools for touch-down PCR. TCRdb re-called the multiplex PCR reads and gives one entry per CDR3 protein, without DNA. The sample table sets out around 6,400 distinct CDR3 sequences. TRB was amplified from approximately 250 ng of peripheral blood genomic DNA per sample. What was sequenced was peripheral blood. These TCRs come from a human donor with an autoimmune cytopenia or autoimmune hepatitis (not recorded which).

The chain carries TRBV5-5 and TRBJ1-5. The germline V gene encodes CDR1 SGHKS and CDR2 YYEKEE (reference sequence). The CDR3 spans 13 residues. The CDR3 region is CASSFGANQPQHF. The full variable domain, in which reference TRBV5-5 and TRBJ1-5 provide the parts outside the CDR3, is DAGVTQSPTHLIKTRGQQVTLRCSPISGHKSVSWYQQVLGQGPQFIFQYYEKEERGRGNFPDRFSARQFPNYSSELNVNALLLGDSALYLCASSFGANQPQHFGDGTRLSIL.

This chain joins TRBV20-1 and TRBJ1-1; the D gene TCRdb calls, TRBD1, cannot be checked with no DNA. The germline V gene has CDR1 DFQATT and CDR2 SNEGSKA (reference sequence). The CDR3 consists of 19 residues. The CDR3 reads CSARAGQGATRQLNTEAFF.

The chain uses TRBV20-1 and TRBJ2-2; TCRdb's D call, TRBD1, is unchecked because there is no DNA. Germline V lookup: CDR1 DFQATT, CDR2 SNEGSKA (reference sequence). CDR3 length: 15 residues. This CDR3 is CSALTRTGASGELFF.

The V gene is TRBV24-1, the J gene TRBJ2-3; TCRdb names TRBD1, which stays unverified in the absence of DNA. CDR1 is KGHDR, CDR2 SFDVKD, per germline. This CDR3 has 18 residues. The CDR3 sequence: CATSDVGNRVWVKDTQYF.

The chain links TRBV5-1 to TRBJ1-1; TCRdb's D call, TRBD1, is unchecked because there is no DNA. Germline-derived CDR1 and CDR2 are SGHRS and YFSETQ. This CDR3 has 15 amino acids. The CDR3 reads CASSLVGAGNTEAFF.

Frequency places this clonotype as medium-sized. This chain links TRBV18 with TRBJ2-1; TCRdb's D call of TRBD2 is untestable without DNA. CDR3 length equals 14 residues. Germline V gene lookup returns CDR1 KGHSH and CDR2 LQKENI. CDR3 sequence: CASSPLAGALEQFF.

The rearrangement uses TRBV19 and TRBJ1-5; TCRdb reports TRBD1, a call that lacks DNA to check it against. Germline CDR1 reads LNHDA; CDR2 reads SQIVND (reference sequence). The CDR3 loop spans 15 amino acids. Here the CDR3 reads CASSIVQGFDQPQHF.

This clonotype shows up as medium-sized by frequency. The chain joins TRBV12-3 or TRBV12-4 to TRBJ1-2. CDR3 length: 12 amino acids. The CDR3: CASTLPGRGYTF.

This clonotype is labeled medium-sized based on frequency. The gene calls are TRBV19 and TRBJ2-1; TCRdb selects TRBD1, and the lack of DNA leaves this call unchecked. Per the germline V gene, CDR1 is LNHDA and CDR2 is SQIVND (reference sequence). The CDR3 contains 14 residues. The CDR3: CATSSLGDYNEQFF.

V usage is TRBV10-3 and J usage is TRBJ2-7. The germline gives CDR1 ENHRY, CDR2 SYGVKD. The CDR3 covers 14 residues. The CDR3 sequence is CAISEMNGKYEQYF.

This sequence joins TRBV6-5 and TRBJ1-4. Germline values: CDR1 MNHEY, CDR2 SVGAGI. The CDR3 contains 14 residues. The CDR3 is CASSYSVPNEKLFF.

This chain links TRBV19 with TRBJ2-1; TCRdb reports TRBD1, a call that lacks DNA to check it against. The CDR3 has 15 amino acids. Germline V CDR1 and CDR2: LNHDA, SQIVND (reference sequence). CDR3 sequence reads: CATRIRAGVVNEQFF.

The chain has TRBV12-3 or TRBV12-4 and TRBJ2-5; with no DNA, the TCRdb D assignment of TRBD2 cannot be verified. This CDR3 region has 16 residues. The CDR3 here is CASSPPSAAGWETQYF.

The chain combines TRBV7-2 with TRBJ1-6. Germline CDR1 and CDR2: SGHTA and FQGNSA. CDR3 length: 12 residues. The CDR3 region is CASSFWGSPLHF. The full variable domain, completed using reference TRBV7-2 and TRBJ1-6, is GAGVSQSPSNKVTEKGKDVELRCDPISGHTALYWYRQSLGQGLEFLIYFQGNSAPDKSGLPSDRFSAERTGGSVSTLTIQRTQQEDSAVYLCASSFWGSPLHFGNGTRLTVT.

CDR3: CASSEQLSDTQYF. The rearrangement joins TRBV6-1 to TRBJ2-3. The germline CDR1 and CDR2 sequences are MNHNS and SASEGT. The CDR3 sequence is 13 residues long.

The V and J genes are TRBV25-1 and TRBJ1-1. Looked up from germline, CDR1 is MGHDK and CDR2 is SYGVNS. This CDR3 has 13 amino acids. Here the CDR3 reads CASTYGLGTEAFF.

This sequence joins TRBV30 and TRBJ1-5. Germline V gene data show CDR1 as GTSNPN and CDR2 as SVGIG (reference sequence). The CDR3 consists of 14 residues. The CDR3 loop reads CAWSVAGNNQPQHF. Full variable domain (outside the CDR3, taken from reference TRBV30 and TRBJ1-5): SQTIHQWPATLVQPVGSPLSLECTVEGTSNPNLYWYRQAAGRGLQLLFYSVGIGQISSEVPQNLSASRPQDRQFILSSKKLLLSDSGFYLCAWSVAGNNQPQHFGDGTRLSIL.

The V call is TRBV6-5, the J call TRBJ1-2; TCRdb outputs TRBD1, but without DNA this stays unchecked. This CDR3 has 15 residues. The germline gives CDR1 MNHEY, CDR2 SVGAGI. The CDR3 spells CASTVRGTGSNGYTF.

The rearrangement joins TRBV18 to TRBJ2-6; TCRdb's assignment of TRBD1 cannot be checked, as there is no DNA. CDR1 KGHSH and CDR2 LQKENI come from the germline V gene. This CDR3 has 17 residues. CDR3 sequence reads: CASQGQGVTSGANVLTF.

The rearrangement links TRBV6-5 to TRBJ2-6. Germline V gene sequence: CDR1 MNHEY, CDR2 SVGAGI. The length of the CDR3 is 11 residues. The CDR3 here is CASTGANVLTF.

The chain carries TRBV6-5 and TRBJ2-7; as DNA is missing, the TRBD2 call by TCRdb cannot be tested. Germline loops: CDR1 MNHEY, CDR2 SVGAGI. CDR3 size: 15 residues. CDR3 protein: CASRDLAGGAYEQYF.

The chain is built from TRBV10-3 and TRBJ1-3; TCRdb returns TRBD1, unconfirmable since there is no DNA. This CDR3 region has 13 residues. Germline V gene lookup returns CDR1 ENHRY and CDR2 SYGVKD. The CDR3 loop is CAIIGQDRNTIYF.

Judged by frequency, this clonotype is medium-sized. The gene calls are TRBV7-2 and TRBJ1-1; the D call of TRBD1 rests on TCRdb alone, since no DNA is present to check it. The CDR3 sequence is 14 residues long. The germline gives CDR1 SGHTA, CDR2 FQGNSA. CDR3 sequence reads: CASSLIREVTEAFF.

The rearrangement uses TRBV6-5 and TRBJ1-2; TCRdb's assignment of TRBD1 cannot be checked, as there is no DNA. Germline V gene data show CDR1 as MNHEY and CDR2 as SVGAGI. The CDR3 is made up of 15 amino acids. The CDR3 sequence is CASREGQGTEMGYTF.

The rearrangement uses TRBV6-1 and TRBJ1-4; TCRdb's D call, TRBD1, is unchecked because there is no DNA. This CDR3 region has 13 residues. CDR1 is MNHNS, CDR2 SASEGT, per germline. CDR3 sequence reads: CASHRGPNEKLFF.

This chain links TRBV6-1 with TRBJ2-3; as DNA is missing, the TRBD1 call by TCRdb cannot be tested. Germline V lookup: CDR1 MNHNS, CDR2 SASEGT. The CDR3 extends over 13 amino acids. CDR3 amino acids: CASSLQGSDTQYF.

V is TRBV7-6 and J is TRBJ1-5; the D call of TRBD1 rests on TCRdb alone, since no DNA is present to check it. In germline, CDR1 is SGHVS, CDR2 FNYEAQ. CDR3 size: 15 residues. CDR3 residues: CASSRVEAGDQPQHF.

The genes are TRBV6-5 and TRBJ1-3; the TCRdb D gene call, TRBD1, has no DNA to confirm it. This CDR3 has 16 residues. Per the germline V gene, CDR1 is MNHEY and CDR2 is SVGAGI. This CDR3 is CASRELTGELGNTIYF.

This chain connects TRBV11-2 to TRBJ2-7; TCRdb designates TRBD1, a call that cannot be tested without DNA. The CDR3 extends over 14 amino acids. Germline V gene lookup returns CDR1 SGHAT and CDR2 FQNNGV. The CDR3 sequence: CASSYAQTGAEQYF.